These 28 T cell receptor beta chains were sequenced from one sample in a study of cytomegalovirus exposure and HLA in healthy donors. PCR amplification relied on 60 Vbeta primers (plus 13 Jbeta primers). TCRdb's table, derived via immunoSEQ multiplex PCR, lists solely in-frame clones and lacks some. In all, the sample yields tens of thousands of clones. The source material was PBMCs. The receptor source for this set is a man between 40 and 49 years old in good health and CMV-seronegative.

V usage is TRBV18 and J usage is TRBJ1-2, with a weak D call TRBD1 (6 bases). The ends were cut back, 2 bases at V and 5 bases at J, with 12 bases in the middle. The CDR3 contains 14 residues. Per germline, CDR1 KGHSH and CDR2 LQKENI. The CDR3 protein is CASSPGSGAYGYTF. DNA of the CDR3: TGTGCCAGCTCACCAGGCTCAGGGGCGTATGGCTACACCTTC.

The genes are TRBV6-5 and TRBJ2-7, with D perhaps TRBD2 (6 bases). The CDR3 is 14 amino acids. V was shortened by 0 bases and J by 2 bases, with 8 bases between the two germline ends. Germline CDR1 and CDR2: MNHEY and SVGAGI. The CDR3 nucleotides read TGTGCCAGCAGTTACTCAGGGGAGGCCTACGAGCAGTACTTC. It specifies CASSYSGEAYEQYF.

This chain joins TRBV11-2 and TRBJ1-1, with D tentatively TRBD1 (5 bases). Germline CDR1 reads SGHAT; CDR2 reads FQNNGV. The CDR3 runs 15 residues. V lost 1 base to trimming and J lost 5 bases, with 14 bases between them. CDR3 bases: TGTGCCAGCAGCTTAGGGTCAGGGCTGGAAACTGAAGCTTTCTTT. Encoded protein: CASSLGSGLETEAFF.

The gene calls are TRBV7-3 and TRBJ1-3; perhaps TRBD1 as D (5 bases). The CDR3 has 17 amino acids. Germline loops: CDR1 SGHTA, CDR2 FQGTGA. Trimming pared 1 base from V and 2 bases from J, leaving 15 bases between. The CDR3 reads CASSLISFGGAGNTIYF. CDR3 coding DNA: TGTGCCAGCAGCTTAATATCTTTCGGAGGGGCTGGAAACACCATATATTTT.

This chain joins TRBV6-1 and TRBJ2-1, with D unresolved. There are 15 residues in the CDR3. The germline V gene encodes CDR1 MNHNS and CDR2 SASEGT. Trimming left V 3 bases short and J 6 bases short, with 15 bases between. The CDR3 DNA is TGTGCCAGCAGTGAGGAGCCAACCATGGGCAATGAGCAGTTCTTC. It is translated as CASSEEPTMGNEQFF.

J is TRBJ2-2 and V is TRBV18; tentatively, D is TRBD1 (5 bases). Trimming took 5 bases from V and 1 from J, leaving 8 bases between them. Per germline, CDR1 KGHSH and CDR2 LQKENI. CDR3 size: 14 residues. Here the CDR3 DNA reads TGTGCCAGCTCATCTACAGGGAACACCGGGGAGCTGTTTTTT. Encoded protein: CASSSTGNTGELFF.

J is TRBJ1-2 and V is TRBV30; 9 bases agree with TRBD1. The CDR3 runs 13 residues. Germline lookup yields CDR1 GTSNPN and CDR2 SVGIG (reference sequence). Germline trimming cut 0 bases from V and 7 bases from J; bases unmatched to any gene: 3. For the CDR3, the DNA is TGTGCCTGGAGTGTGGACAGGGGAGCTGGCTACACCTTC. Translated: CAWSVDRGAGYTF.

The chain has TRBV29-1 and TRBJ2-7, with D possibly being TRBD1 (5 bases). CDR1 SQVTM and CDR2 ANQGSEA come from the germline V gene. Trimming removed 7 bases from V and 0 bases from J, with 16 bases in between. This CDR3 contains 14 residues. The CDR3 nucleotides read TGCAGCGCCTCTCAGGGCTATATCTCCTACGAGCAGTACTTC. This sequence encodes CSASQGYISYEQYF.

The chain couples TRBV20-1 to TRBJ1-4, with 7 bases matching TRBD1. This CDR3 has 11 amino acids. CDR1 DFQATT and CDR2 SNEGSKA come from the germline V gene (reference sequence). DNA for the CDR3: TGCAGGGGACAGAGCGGTGAAAAACTGTTTTTT. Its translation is CRGQSGEKLFF.

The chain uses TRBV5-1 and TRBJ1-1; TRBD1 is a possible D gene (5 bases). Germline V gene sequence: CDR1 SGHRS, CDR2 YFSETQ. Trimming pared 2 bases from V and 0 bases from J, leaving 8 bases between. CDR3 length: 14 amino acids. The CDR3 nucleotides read TGCGCCAGCAGCTTCGGGGGATTGAACACTGAAGCTTTCTTT. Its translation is CASSFGGLNTEAFF.

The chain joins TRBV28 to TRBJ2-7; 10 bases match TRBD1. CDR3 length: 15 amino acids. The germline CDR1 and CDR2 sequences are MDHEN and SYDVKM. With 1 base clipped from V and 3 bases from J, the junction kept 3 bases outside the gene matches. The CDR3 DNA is TGTGCCAGCAGTTTATCGGGACAGGGGATCTACGAGCAGTACTTC. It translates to CASSLSGQGIYEQYF.

CDR3 residues: CASSPPSLNRVGWLDQPQHF. The DNA for the CDR3 is TGTGCCAGCAGCCCCCCGTCGTTGAACAGGGTGGGTTGGCTCGATCAGCCCCAGCATTTT. The rearrangement joins TRBV7-8 to TRBJ1-5, with D perhaps matching TRBD1 (6 bases). Germline CDR1 reads SGHVS; CDR2 reads FQNEAQ. CDR3 length: 20 amino acids. Between the trimmed V and J ends, which lost 5 bases and 5 bases, there was a span of 31 bases.

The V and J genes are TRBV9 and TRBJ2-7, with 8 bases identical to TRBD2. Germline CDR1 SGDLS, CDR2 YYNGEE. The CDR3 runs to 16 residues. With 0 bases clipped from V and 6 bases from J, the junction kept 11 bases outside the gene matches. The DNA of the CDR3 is TGTGCCAGCAGCGTAGACAGCGGGGGACCGACCGGCGAGCAGTACTTC. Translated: CASSVDSGGPTGEQYF.

The CDR3 loop is CASRWTGGITEAFF. The CDR3 DNA follows: TGCGCCAGCAGATGGACAGGCGGTATCACTGAAGCTTTCTTT. The chain uses TRBV5-1 and TRBJ1-1; 7 nucleotides align to TRBD1. CDR1 is SGHRS and CDR2 is YFSETQ in the germline V gene. The J segment lost 4 bases and the V segment lost 5 bases, leaving 8 bases of the junction unmatched. The CDR3 length is 14 residues.

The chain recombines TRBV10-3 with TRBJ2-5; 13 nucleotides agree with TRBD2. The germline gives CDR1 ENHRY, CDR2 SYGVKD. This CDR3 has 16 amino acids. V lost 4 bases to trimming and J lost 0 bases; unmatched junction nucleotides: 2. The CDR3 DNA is TGTGCCATCAGTGTCGGACTAGCGGGGGACCAAGAGACCCAGTACTTC. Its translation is CAISVGLAGDQETQYF.

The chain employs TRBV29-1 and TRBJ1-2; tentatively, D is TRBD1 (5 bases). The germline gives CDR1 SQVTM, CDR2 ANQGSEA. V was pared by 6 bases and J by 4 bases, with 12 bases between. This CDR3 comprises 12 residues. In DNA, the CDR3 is TGCAGCGTGTCAGGGTTCGGCTATGGCTACACCTTC. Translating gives CSVSGFGYGYTF.

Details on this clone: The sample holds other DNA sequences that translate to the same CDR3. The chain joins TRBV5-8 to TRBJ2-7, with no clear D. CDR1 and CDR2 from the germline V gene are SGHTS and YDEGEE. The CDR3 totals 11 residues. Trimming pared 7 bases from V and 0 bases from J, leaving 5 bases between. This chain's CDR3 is CASRVSYEQYF. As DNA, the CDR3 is TGTGCCAGCCGGGTCTCCTACGAGCAGTACTTC.

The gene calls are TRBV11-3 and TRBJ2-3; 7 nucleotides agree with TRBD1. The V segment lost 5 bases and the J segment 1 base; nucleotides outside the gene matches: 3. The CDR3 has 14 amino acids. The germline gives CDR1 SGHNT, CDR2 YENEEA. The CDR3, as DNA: TGTGCCAGCAGCCACAGGGGAGGCACAGATACGCAGTATTTT. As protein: CASSHRGGTDTQYF. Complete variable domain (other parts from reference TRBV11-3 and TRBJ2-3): EAGVVQSPRYKIIEKKQPVAFWCNPISGHNTLYWYLQNLGQGPELLIRYENEEAVDDSQLPKDRFSAERLKGVDSTLKIQPAELGDSAVYLCASSHRGGTDTQYFGPGTRLTVL.

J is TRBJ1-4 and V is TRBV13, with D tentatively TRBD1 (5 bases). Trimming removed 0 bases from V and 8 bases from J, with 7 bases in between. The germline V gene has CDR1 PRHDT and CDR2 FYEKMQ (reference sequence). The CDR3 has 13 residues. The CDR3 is CASSLGEGEKLFF. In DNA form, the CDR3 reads TGTGCCAGCAGCTTAGGGGAGGGGGAAAAACTGTTTTTT.

The chain's CDR3 is CASIPSAGYTF. The DNA for the CDR3 is TGTGCCAGCATTCCCAGCGCAGGCTACACCTTC. The rearrangement links TRBV2 to TRBJ1-2; D gene ambiguous. Germline-derived CDR1 and CDR2 are SNHLY and FYNNEI. The V and J ends lost 7 bases and 8 bases respectively, with 11 bases between them. The CDR3 loop spans 11 amino acids. The full variable domain, its missing parts supplied by reference TRBV2 and TRBJ1-2, is EPEVTQTPSHQVTQMGQEVILRCVPISNHLYFYWYRQILGQKVEFLVSFYNNEISEKSEIFDDQFSVERPDGSNFTLKIRSTKLEDSAMYFCASIPSAGYTFGSGTRLTVV.

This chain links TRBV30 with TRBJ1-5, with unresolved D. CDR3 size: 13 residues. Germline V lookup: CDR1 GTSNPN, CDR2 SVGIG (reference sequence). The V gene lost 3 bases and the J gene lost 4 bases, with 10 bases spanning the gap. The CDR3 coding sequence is TGTGCCTGGAGCGAGAGGGAAAATCAGCCCCAGCATTTT. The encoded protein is CAWSERENQPQHF.

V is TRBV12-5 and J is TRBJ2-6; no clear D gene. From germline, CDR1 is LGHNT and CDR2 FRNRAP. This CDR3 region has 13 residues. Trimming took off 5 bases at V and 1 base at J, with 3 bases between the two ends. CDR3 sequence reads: CASGPSGANVLTF. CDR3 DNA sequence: TGTGCTAGTGGTCCATCTGGGGCCAACGTCCTGACTTTC.

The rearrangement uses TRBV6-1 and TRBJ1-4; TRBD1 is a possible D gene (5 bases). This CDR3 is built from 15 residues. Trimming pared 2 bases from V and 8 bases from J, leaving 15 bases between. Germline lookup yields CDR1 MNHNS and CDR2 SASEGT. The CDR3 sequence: CASSERGEIREKLFF. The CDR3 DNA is TGTGCCAGCAGTGAACGGGGGGAAATCCGCGAAAAACTGTTTTTT.

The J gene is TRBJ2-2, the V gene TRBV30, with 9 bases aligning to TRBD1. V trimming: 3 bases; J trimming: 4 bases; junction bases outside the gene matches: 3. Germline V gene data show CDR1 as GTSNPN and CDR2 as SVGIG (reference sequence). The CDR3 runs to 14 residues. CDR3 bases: TGTGCCTGGAGACAGGGGGCGAGCACCGGGGAGCTGTTTTTT. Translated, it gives CAWRQGASTGELFF.

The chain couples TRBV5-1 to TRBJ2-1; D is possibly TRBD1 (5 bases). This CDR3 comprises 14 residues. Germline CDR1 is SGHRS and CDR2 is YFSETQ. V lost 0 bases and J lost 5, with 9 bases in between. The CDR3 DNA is TGCGCCAGCAGCTTGGGACAGAAACACAATGAGCAGTTCTTC. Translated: CASSLGQKHNEQFF. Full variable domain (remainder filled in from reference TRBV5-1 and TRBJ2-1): KAGVTQTPRYLIKTRGQQVTLSCSPISGHRSVSWYQQTPGQGLQFLFEYFSETQRNKGNFPGRFSGRQFSNSRSEMNVSTLELGDSALYLCASSLGQKHNEQFFGPGTRLTVL.

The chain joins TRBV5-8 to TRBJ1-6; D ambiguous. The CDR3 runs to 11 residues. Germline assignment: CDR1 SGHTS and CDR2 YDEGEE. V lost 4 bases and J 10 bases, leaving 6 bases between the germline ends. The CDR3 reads CASSLFSPLHF. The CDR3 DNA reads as TGTGCCAGCAGCCTATTCTCACCCCTCCACTTT.

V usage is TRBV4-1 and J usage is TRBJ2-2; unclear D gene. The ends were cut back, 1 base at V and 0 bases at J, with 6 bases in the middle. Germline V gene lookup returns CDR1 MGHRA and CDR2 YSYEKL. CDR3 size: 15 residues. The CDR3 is CASSQVETNTGELFF. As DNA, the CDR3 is TGCGCCAGCAGCCAAGTTGAGACGAACACCGGGGAGCTGTTTTTT.

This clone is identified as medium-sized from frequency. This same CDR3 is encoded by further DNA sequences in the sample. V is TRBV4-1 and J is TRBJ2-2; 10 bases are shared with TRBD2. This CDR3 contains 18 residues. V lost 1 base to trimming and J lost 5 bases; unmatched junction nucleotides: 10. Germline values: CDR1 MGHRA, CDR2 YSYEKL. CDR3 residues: CASSQVGLAGALTGELFF. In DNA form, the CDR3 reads TGCGCCAGCAGCCAAGTAGGCCTAGCGGGGGCGTTAACCGGGGAGCTGTTTTTT.